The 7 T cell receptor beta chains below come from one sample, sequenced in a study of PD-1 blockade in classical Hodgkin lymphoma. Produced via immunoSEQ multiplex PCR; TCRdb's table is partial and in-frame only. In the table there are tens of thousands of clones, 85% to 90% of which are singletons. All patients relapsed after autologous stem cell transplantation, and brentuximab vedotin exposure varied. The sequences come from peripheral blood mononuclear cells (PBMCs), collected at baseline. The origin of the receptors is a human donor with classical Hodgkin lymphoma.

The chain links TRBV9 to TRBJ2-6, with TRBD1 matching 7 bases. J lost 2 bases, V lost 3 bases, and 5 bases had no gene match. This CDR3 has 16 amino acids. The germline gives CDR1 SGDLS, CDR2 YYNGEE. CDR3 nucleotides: TGTGCCAGCAGCGCCACAGGGGCCCCTGGGGCCAACGTCCTGACTTTC. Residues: CASSATGAPGANVLTF.

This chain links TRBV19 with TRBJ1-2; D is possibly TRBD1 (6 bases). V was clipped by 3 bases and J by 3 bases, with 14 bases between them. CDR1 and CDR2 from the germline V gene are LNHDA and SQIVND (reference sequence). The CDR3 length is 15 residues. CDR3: CASSILGGFHYGYTF. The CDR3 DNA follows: TGTGCCAGTAGTATCCTCGGGGGCTTTCACTATGGCTACACCTTC.

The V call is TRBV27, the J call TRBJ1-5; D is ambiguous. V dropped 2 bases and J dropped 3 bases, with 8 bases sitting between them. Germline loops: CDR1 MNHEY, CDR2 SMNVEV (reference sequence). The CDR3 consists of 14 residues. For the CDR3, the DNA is TGTGCCAGCAGTTTAAGTTCGAACAATCAGCCCCAGCATTTT. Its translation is CASSLSSNNQPQHF.

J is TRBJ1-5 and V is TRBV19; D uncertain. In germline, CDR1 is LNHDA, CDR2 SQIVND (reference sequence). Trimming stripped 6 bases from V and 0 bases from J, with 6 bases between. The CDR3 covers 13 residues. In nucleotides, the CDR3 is TGTGCCAGTAGCCTAATTAGCAATCAGCCCCAGCATTTT. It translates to CASSLISNQPQHF.

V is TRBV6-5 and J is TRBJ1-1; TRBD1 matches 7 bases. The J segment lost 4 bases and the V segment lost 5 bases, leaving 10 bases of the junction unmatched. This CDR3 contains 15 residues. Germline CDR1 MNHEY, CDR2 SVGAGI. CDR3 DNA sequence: TGTGCCAGCAGTCACACAGGGGCCCACCGCACTGAAGCTTTCTTT. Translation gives CASSHTGAHRTEAFF.

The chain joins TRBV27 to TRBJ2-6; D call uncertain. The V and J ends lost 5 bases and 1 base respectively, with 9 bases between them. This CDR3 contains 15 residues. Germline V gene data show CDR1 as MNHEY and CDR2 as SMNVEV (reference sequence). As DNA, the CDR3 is TGTGCCAGCAGTCCTGGGATTTCTGGGGCCAACGTCCTGACTTTC. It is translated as CASSPGISGANVLTF. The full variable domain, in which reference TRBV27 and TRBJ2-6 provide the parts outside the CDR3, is EAQVTQNPRYLITVTGKKLTVTCSQNMNHEYMSWYRQDPGLGLRQIYYSMNVEVTDKGDVPEGYKVSRKEKRNFPLILESPSPNQTSLYFCASSPGISGANVLTFGAGSRLTVL.

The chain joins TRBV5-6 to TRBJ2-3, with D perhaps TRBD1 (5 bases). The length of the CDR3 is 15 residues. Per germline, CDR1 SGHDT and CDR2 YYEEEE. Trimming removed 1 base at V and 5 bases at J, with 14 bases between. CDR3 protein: CASSLLTLREDTQYF. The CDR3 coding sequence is TGTGCCAGCAGCTTGCTAACCCTCAGGGAAGATACGCAGTATTTT.